Given below is one TCR beta chain in context. What it binds is not known. Each CDR3 protein gets one entry after TCRdb re-called the RACE reads with MiXCR. This table has around 300,000 distinct CDR3 sequences, over 5% appearing once. The entry originates in a study of human T cells and chemical hapten exposure. Study-wide findings and caveats: The donors suffered from alopecia, so their immune response may not match that of healthy people.

CDR1 KGHSH and CDR2 LQKENI come from the germline V gene. CDR3 length equals 17 residues. Trimming stripped 1 base from V and 0 bases from J, with 12 bases between. As for time point: pre-sensitization, week 0. Specified treatment: therapeutic diphenylcyclopropenone sensitization with weekly scalp DPC. Sequenced here: whole blood, sampled in connection with sensitization to the hapten diphenylcyclopropenone (DPC). The clonotype comes from a woman aged 18-30 years with alopecia areata. Some clones in this sample may be carry-over from other donors' samples. V is TRBV18 and J is TRBJ1-4, with D perhaps TRBD1 (6 bases). The CDR3 here is CASSPLTRTATNEKLFF. DNA for the CDR3: TGTGCCAGCTCACCACTTACCAGGACAGCAACTAATGAAAAACTGTTTTTT.